The 22 T cell receptor beta chains in this list originate from one sample, sequenced in a study of T cells in Graves' hyperthyroidism and ophthalmopathy. RNA transcripts served as the template for amplifying TCR beta CDR3 regions. The study used the HTBI primer set for a first-round RT-PCR of the TCR CDR3. TCRdb reprocessed the multiplex PCR reads with MiXCR, giving one entry per CDR3 protein. Among 500,000 to 650,000 distinct CDR3 sequences listed, 20% were seen once. Sample: blood. The receptor set was obtained from a man aged 40-50 years with Graves' ophthalmopathy.

The chain links TRBV9 to TRBJ2-7; 7 bases match TRBD1. Germline V gives CDR1 SGDLS, CDR2 YYNGEE. This CDR3 has 14 amino acids. The V gene end was trimmed by 0 bases and the J gene end by 3 bases; junction bases not matched to a gene: 3. In DNA form, the CDR3 reads TGTGCCAGCAGCGTAGGGGACAGTATCTACGAGCAGTACTTC. Translated, it gives CASSVGDSIYEQYF.

This clonotype was counted at least ten times. This chain uses TRBV25-1 with TRBJ2-5; D remains ambiguous. Germline CDR1 is MGHDK and CDR2 is SYGVNS. CDR3 size: 15 residues. V lost 4 bases to trimming and J lost 4 bases, with 16 bases between them. For the CDR3, the DNA is TGTGCCAGCAGTGCCTCGACACCCCGGAGAGAGACCCAGTACTTC. This translates into CASSASTPRRETQYF.

The chain recombines TRBV7-8 with TRBJ2-2; 7 nucleotides align to TRBD1. The CDR3 sequence is 15 residues long. CDR1 SGHVS and CDR2 FQNEAQ come from the germline V gene. Trimming cost V 5 bases and J 5 bases; bases outside gene matches: 8. The CDR3 region is CASSQDRRWTGELFF. The CDR3 DNA reads as TGTGCCAGCAGCCAGGACAGGAGGTGGACCGGGGAGCTGTTTTTT. Complete variable domain (other parts from reference TRBV7-8 and TRBJ2-2): GAGVSQSPRYKVAKRGQDVALRCDPISGHVSLFWYQQALGQGPEFLTYFQNEAQLDKSGLPSDRFFAERPEGSVSTLKIQRTQQEDSAVYLCASSQDRRWTGELFFGEGSRLTVL.

This clonotype was counted many times. The CDR3 is CAWSHEVLNEKLFF. CDR3 sequence (DNA): TGTGCCTGGAGTCATGAAGTACTTAATGAAAAACTGTTTTTT. The V call is TRBV30, the J call TRBJ1-4; D gene unclear. Germline V gene lookup returns CDR1 GTSNPN and CDR2 SVGIG (reference sequence). The germline V and J ends were trimmed by 2 bases and 4 bases, with 11 bases remaining between them. The CDR3 extends over 14 amino acids.

This clonotype was detected many times. The gene calls are TRBV12-3 or TRBV12-4 and TRBJ2-1, with D perhaps TRBD1 (6 bases). The germline V and J ends were trimmed by 7 bases and 7 bases, with 11 bases remaining between them. CDR3 size: 12 residues. CDR3 residues: CASTLTGNEQFF. CDR3 in DNA: TGTGCCAGCACCTTGACAGGTAATGAGCAGTTCTTC.

V gene TRBV4-3 combines with J gene TRBJ2-2; possibly TRBD2 for D (5 bases). Germline V gives CDR1 LGHNA, CDR2 YSLEER. V was cut by 2 bases and J by 7 bases, with 11 bases left in between. The CDR3 runs to 14 residues. DNA for the CDR3: TGCGCCAGCAGCCAACCTGCAGAGGGCGGGGAGCTGTTTTTT. Translating gives CASSQPAEGGELFF.

This chain connects TRBV20-1 to TRBJ2-7; 9 bases map to TRBD2. Unmatched junction bases numbered 6, after V lost 3 bases and J lost 0 bases. This CDR3 is built from 15 residues. The germline V gene has CDR1 DFQATT and CDR2 SNEGSKA (reference sequence). CDR3 protein: CSASLAGLSSYEQYF. In nucleotides, the CDR3 is TGCAGTGCTAGCCTAGCGGGGTTGAGCTCCTACGAGCAGTACTTC.

This clonotype was counted at least ten times. The V gene is TRBV7-6, the J gene TRBJ2-2; TRBD1 is a possible D gene (6 bases). Germline-derived CDR1 and CDR2 are SGHVS and FNYEAQ. Trimming cost V 2 bases and J 5 bases, with 12 bases left between them. The CDR3 totals 15 residues. As DNA, the CDR3 is TGTGCCAGCAGCTTACAACAGGGAAGAACCGGGGAGCTGTTTTTT. The encoded protein is CASSLQQGRTGELFF.

This clonotype was observed a handful of times. This chain joins TRBV27 and TRBJ1-6, with D possibly being TRBD1 (5 bases). CDR1 is MNHEY, CDR2 SMNVEV, per germline (reference sequence). CDR3 length: 14 amino acids. The V end was cut by 3 bases, the J end by 7 bases, with 10 bases between. The CDR3 here is CASSFVGANSPLHF. The CDR3 DNA reads TGTGCCAGCAGTTTTGTAGGGGCCAATTCACCCCTCCACTTT.

This clonotype has only a few counts. The V call is TRBV6-1, the J call TRBJ2-1; no clear D. The germline V and J ends were trimmed by 2 bases and 7 bases, with 9 bases remaining between them. The CDR3 spans 13 residues. CDR1 and CDR2 (germline): MNHNS, SASEGT. Here the CDR3 DNA reads TGTGCCAGCAGTGAACCGGGTGGGAATGAGCAGTTCTTC. This encodes CASSEPGGNEQFF.

J is TRBJ1-5 and V is TRBV19; D not certain. The germline gives CDR1 LNHDA, CDR2 SQIVND (reference sequence). This CDR3 comprises 14 residues. Trimming took off 11 bases at V and 5 bases at J, with 19 bases between the two ends. The CDR3 DNA reads TGTGCCTCAGGCTCCTACCGCTCCTATCAGCCCCAGCATTTT. Translated: CASGSYRSYQPQHF.

This clonotype was seen ten or more times. This CDR3 is CASSGTKTYEQYF. CDR3 bases: TGTGCCAGCAGTGGGACAAAGACCTACGAGCAGTACTTC. The chain uses TRBV2 and TRBJ2-7, with D perhaps TRBD1 (5 bases). The CDR3 length is 13 residues. Germline V CDR1 and CDR2: SNHLY, FYNNEI. V lost 4 bases and J 2 bases, leaving 9 bases between the germline ends.

The sample holds many counts of this clonotype. The chain recombines TRBV6-1 with TRBJ2-1, with D maybe TRBD2 (5 bases). CDR3 length equals 18 residues. CDR1 and CDR2 from the germline V gene are MNHNS and SASEGT. Trimming took 5 bases from V and 6 from J, leaving 26 bases between them. CDR3 DNA: TGTGCCAGCAGTTCCCTCGCCTTTAGAGGGAGTTTCATCAATGAGCAGTTCTTC. This codes for CASSSLAFRGSFINEQFF.

This clonotype was counted a few times. The V and J genes are TRBV3-1 and TRBJ2-7; D is possibly TRBD1 (6 bases). CDR3 length: 14 residues. V lost 6 bases, J lost 2 bases, and 14 bases lay in between. CDR1 is LGHDT, CDR2 YNNKEL, per germline (reference sequence). CDR3 sequence (DNA): TGTGCCAGCAGTGTATACAGGGATACCTACGAGCAGTACTTC. Protein sequence: CASSVYRDTYEQYF.

The CDR3 sequence: CASSLWDTSYEQYF. The CDR3 nucleotides are TGTGCCAGCAGCTTGTGGGACACCTCCTACGAGCAGTACTTC. The rearrangement uses TRBV5-5 and TRBJ2-7; TRBD1 might be the D (6 bases). The length of the CDR3 is 14 residues. The germline V gene has CDR1 SGHKS and CDR2 YYEKEE (reference sequence). Trimming removed 1 base from V and 0 bases from J, with 8 bases in between.

As concerns this clonotype: This may arise from a read error, as a much more abundant clone is one base away. The rearrangement uses TRBV20-1 and TRBJ2-2, with D possibly TRBD2 on 5 matching bases. The CDR3 is 14 amino acids. Germline V gene sequence: CDR1 DFQATT, CDR2 SNEGSKA (reference sequence). Here the CDR3 reads CSARDISRTGELLF. As DNA, the CDR3 is TGCAGTGCTAGAGATATAAGTAGGACCGGGGAGCTGCTTTTT.

This clonotype was found many times. This rearrangement joins TRBV2 to TRBJ1-5; no clear D gene. Germline values: CDR1 SNHLY, CDR2 FYNNEI. V lost 6 bases to trimming and J lost 4 bases, with 10 bases between them. The CDR3 runs 13 residues. The chain's CDR3 is CASSERQNQPQHF. The CDR3 DNA reads as TGTGCCAGCAGCGAGAGGCAGAATCAGCCCCAGCATTTT.

The chain links TRBV3-1 to TRBJ2-3, with D perhaps TRBD2 (7 bases). Looked up from germline, CDR1 is LGHDT and CDR2 is YNNKEL (reference sequence). Deletions cut 1 base from V and 8 bases from J, with 10 bases between. There are 13 residues in the CDR3. The CDR3 spells CASSQGGGPTQYF. CDR3 bases: TGTGCCAGCAGCCAAGGGGGGGGGCCTACGCAGTATTTT.

The V call is TRBV7-8, the J call TRBJ1-5; tentatively, D is TRBD1 (5 bases). CDR3 length: 17 amino acids. V was clipped by 1 base and J by 5 bases, with 18 bases between them. Germline lookup yields CDR1 SGHVS and CDR2 FQNEAQ. DNA for the CDR3: TGTGCCAGCAGCTTAGTGGGTGGGGGGTACTCTCATCAGCCCCAGCATTTT. Its translation is CASSLVGGGYSHQPQHF.

Details on this clonotype: At one of its ends the junction is not consistent with the germline gene, which may arise from a read error. The V and J genes are TRBV20-1 and TRBJ2-5, with a possible D match to TRBD2 (6 bases). The CDR3 length is 13 residues. The germline V gene has CDR1 DFQATT and CDR2 SNEGSKA (reference sequence). The CDR3 DNA is TGTAGTGCTGGCCTAGGAGGGCGGGAGACCCAGTACTTC. This codes for CSAGLGGRETQYF.

This clonotype was recorded at least ten times. The chain couples TRBV30 to TRBJ1-5, with D maybe TRBD1 (6 bases). CDR1 is GTSNPN, CDR2 SVGIG, per germline (reference sequence). The CDR3 extends over 13 amino acids. Trimming took 0 bases from V and 6 from J, leaving 9 bases between them. The CDR3 nucleotides are TGTGCCTGGAGTGTAGGGGGGGCTCAGCCCCAGCATTTT. Its protein is CAWSVGGAQPQHF.

The chain joins TRBV7-8 to TRBJ2-7, with unresolved D. V shed 7 bases and J shed 0 bases, with 16 bases lying between them. Germline CDR1 SGHVS, CDR2 FQNEAQ. The CDR3 sequence is 15 residues long. As DNA, the CDR3 is TGTGCCAGCAACAAAAGAGATAAATACTCCTACGAGCAGTACTTC. It is translated as CASNKRDKYSYEQYF.